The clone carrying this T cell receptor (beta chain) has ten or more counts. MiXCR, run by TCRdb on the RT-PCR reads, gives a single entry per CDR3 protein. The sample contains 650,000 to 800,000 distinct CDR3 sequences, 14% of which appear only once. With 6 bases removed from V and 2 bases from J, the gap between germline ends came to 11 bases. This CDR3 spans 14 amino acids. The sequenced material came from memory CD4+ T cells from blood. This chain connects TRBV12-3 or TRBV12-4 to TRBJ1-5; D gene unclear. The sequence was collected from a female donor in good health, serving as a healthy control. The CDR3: CASSRYGGNQPQHF. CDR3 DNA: TGTGCCAGCAGCCGCTACGGGGGCAATCAGCCCCAGCATTTT.